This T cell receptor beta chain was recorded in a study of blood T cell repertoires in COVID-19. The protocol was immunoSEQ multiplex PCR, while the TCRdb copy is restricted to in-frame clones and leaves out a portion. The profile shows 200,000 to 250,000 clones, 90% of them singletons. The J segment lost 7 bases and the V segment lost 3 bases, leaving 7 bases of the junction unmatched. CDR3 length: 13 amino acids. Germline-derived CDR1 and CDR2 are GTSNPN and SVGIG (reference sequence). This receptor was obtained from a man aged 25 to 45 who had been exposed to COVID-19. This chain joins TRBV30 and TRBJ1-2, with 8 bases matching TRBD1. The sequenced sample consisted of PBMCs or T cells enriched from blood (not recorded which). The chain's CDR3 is CAWRGQGASGYTF. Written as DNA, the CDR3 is TGTGCCTGGAGAGGGCAGGGGGCGAGTGGCTACACCTTC.